Presented here are 32 T cell receptor beta chains from one specimen sequenced in a study of blood T cells in healthy people across ages. Alongside a J-beta primer mix, a sample-barcoded 5' primer served in a second PCR lasting roughly 7 to 12 cycles. TCRdb re-called the 5' RACE reads through MiXCR, storing one row per CDR3 protein. The table includes roughly 1,800,000 distinct CDR3 sequences, about 50% detected once. Sequencing used blood. Receptors were obtained from a woman in her forties in good health.

The rearrangement links TRBV7-2 to TRBJ1-2; D ambiguous. The CDR3 runs to 16 residues. The germline V gene encodes CDR1 SGHTA and CDR2 FQGNSA. Between the trimmed V and J ends, which lost 1 base and 4 bases, there was a span of 16 bases. The CDR3 loop is CASSLEMAGPFYGYTF. CDR3 in DNA: TGTGCCAGCAGCTTAGAAATGGCGGGTCCCTTCTATGGCTACACCTTC.

The chain employs TRBV28 and TRBJ2-7; 7 nucleotides align to TRBD2. The V segment lost 4 bases and the J segment 2 bases; nucleotides outside the gene matches: 14. Germline CDR1 reads MDHEN; CDR2 reads SYDVKM. The CDR3 totals 17 residues. The CDR3 sequence: CASSSPRAAGATYEQYF. The CDR3 DNA sequence: TGTGCCAGCAGTTCCCCCAGGGCGGCGGGAGCCACCTACGAGCAGTACTTC.

This clonotype was counted only a few times. The chain is built from TRBV29-1 and TRBJ2-2, with 7 nucleotides matching TRBD1. This CDR3 has 13 residues. Per the germline V gene, CDR1 is SQVTM and CDR2 is ANQGSEA. V trimming: 7 bases; J trimming: 2 bases; junction bases outside the gene matches: 4. The CDR3 region is CSAGQINTGELFF. The CDR3 bases are TGCAGCGCGGGACAGATAAACACCGGGGAGCTGTTTTTT.

This clonotype was seen many times. This chain connects TRBV29-1 to TRBJ2-7; 8 bases fit TRBD1. Germline values: CDR1 SQVTM, CDR2 ANQGSEA. The CDR3 is made up of 15 amino acids. Unmatched junction bases numbered 14, after V lost 7 bases and J lost 3 bases. In DNA, the CDR3 is TGCAGCGCCAATGTCGGGACAGGAGGAAACTACGAGCAGTACTTC. Translated, it gives CSANVGTGGNYEQYF.

This clonotype has more than one count but fewer than ten. The V and J genes are TRBV28 and TRBJ2-3; D gene unclear. Germline V CDR1 and CDR2: MDHEN, SYDVKM. The CDR3 loop spans 11 amino acids. Between the trimmed V and J ends, which lost 5 bases and 9 bases, there was a span of 9 bases. CDR3 coding DNA: TGTGCCAGCAGTCCCGATGGCACGCAGTATTTT. Its protein is CASSPDGTQYF.

V gene TRBV5-1 combines with J gene TRBJ2-7; the match to TRBD2 covers 8 bases. The V gene end was trimmed by 0 bases and the J gene end by 7 bases; junction bases not matched to a gene: 6. CDR1 and CDR2 (germline): SGHRS, YFSETQ. This CDR3 has 14 amino acids. Here the CDR3 reads CASSLALAGREQYF. The CDR3 DNA sequence: TGCGCCAGCAGCTTGGCTCTAGCGGGCCGGGAGCAGTACTTC. The full variable domain, in which reference TRBV5-1 and TRBJ2-7 provide the parts outside the CDR3, is KAGVTQTPRYLIKTRGQQVTLSCSPISGHRSVSWYQQTPGQGLQFLFEYFSETQRNKGNFPGRFSGRQFSNSRSEMNVSTLELGDSALYLCASSLALAGREQYFGPGTRLTVT.

This rearrangement joins TRBV15 to TRBJ2-3; TRBD2 matches at 10 bases. CDR3 length: 16 residues. The junction had 8 bases not matched to a gene; V was cut back by 4 bases and J by 4 bases. Germline V gene sequence: CDR1 LNHNV, CDR2 YYDKDF (reference sequence). Written as DNA, the CDR3 is TGTGCCACCAGCATGTACCCAGCGGGGGGGCCAGATACGCAGTATTTT. Residues: CATSMYPAGGPDTQYF.

The gene calls are TRBV6-5 and TRBJ2-7, with 10 bases matching TRBD1. The junction had 2 bases not matched to a gene; V was cut back by 2 bases and J by 4 bases. The CDR3 has 14 residues. The germline V gene encodes CDR1 MNHEY and CDR2 SVGAGI. The CDR3 region is CASSYGQGDYEQYF. The DNA of the CDR3 is TGTGCCAGCAGTTACGGACAGGGGGATTACGAGCAGTACTTC.

The chain links TRBV28 to TRBJ1-4; weak D call: TRBD1 (5 bases). The germline gives CDR1 MDHEN, CDR2 SYDVKM. Trimming cost V 10 bases and J 5 bases, with 20 bases left between them. CDR3 length: 15 residues. The CDR3 region is CATLPGEGRNEKLFF. CDR3 in DNA: TGTGCCACCCTTCCGGGGGAGGGACGGAATGAAAAACTGTTTTTT.

The CDR3 is CASSLAMRAAITDTQYF. CDR3 nucleotides: TGCGCCAGCAGCTTGGCCATGCGGGCAGCGATCACAGATACGCAGTATTTT. The chain uses TRBV5-1 and TRBJ2-3; TRBD2 might be the D (5 bases). CDR3 length equals 17 residues. CDR1 and CDR2 (germline): SGHRS, YFSETQ. V was pared by 0 bases and J by 2 bases, with 16 bases between. Looking up the rest from reference TRBV5-1 and TRBJ2-3 gives the full variable domain: KAGVTQTPRYLIKTRGQQVTLSCSPISGHRSVSWYQQTPGQGLQFLFEYFSETQRNKGNFPGRFSGRQFSNSRSEMNVSTLELGDSALYLCASSLAMRAAITDTQYFGPGTRLTVL.

The chain uses TRBV6-5 and TRBJ2-1, with D maybe TRBD2 (5 bases). The CDR3 runs 18 residues. Germline assignment: CDR1 MNHEY and CDR2 SVGAGI. Deletions cut 0 bases from V and 9 bases from J, with 24 bases between. The CDR3 region is CASSYSNPGPTGDGEQFF. The CDR3 coding sequence is TGTGCCAGCAGTTACTCGAACCCCGGACCGACCGGGGATGGTGAGCAGTTCTTC.

This chain joins TRBV4-3 and TRBJ2-7; 7 bases agree with TRBD1. The germline gives CDR1 LGHNA, CDR2 YSLEER. The CDR3 is 17 residues long. The V and J ends lost 0 bases and 3 bases, in that order; junction bases with no gene match: 11. The CDR3 DNA reads as TGCGCCAGCAGCCAAGAGGCGCCGGGACAGCTAAACTACGAGCAGTACTTC. Its translation: CASSQEAPGQLNYEQYF.

This sequence joins TRBV24-1 and TRBJ1-5; D unresolved. Germline V gives CDR1 KGHDR, CDR2 SFDVKD. CDR3 size: 15 residues. The germline V and J ends were trimmed by 5 bases and 3 bases, with 13 bases remaining between them. As DNA, the CDR3 is TGTGCCACCAGTGGTGGAACAGAGTTCAATCAGCCCCAGCATTTT. It translates to CATSGGTEFNQPQHF.

The rearrangement joins TRBV20-1 to TRBJ2-3, with D hard to call. Germline lookup yields CDR1 DFQATT and CDR2 SNEGSKA (reference sequence). Between the trimmed V and J ends, which lost 3 bases and 2 bases, there was a span of 9 bases. This CDR3 spans 13 amino acids. CDR3 residues: CSARMSLTDTQYF. The CDR3 region has the DNA TGCAGTGCTAGGATGTCCCTCACAGATACGCAGTATTTT.

This clonotype has only one observation. V usage is TRBV9 and J usage is TRBJ1-4, with D possibly TRBD1 on 6 matching bases. This CDR3 comprises 18 residues. V lost 0 bases and J lost 6, with 21 bases in between. Looked up from germline, CDR1 is SGDLS and CDR2 is YYNGEE. The chain's CDR3 is CASSVGASGAVGDEKLFF. In DNA, the CDR3 is TGTGCCAGCAGCGTAGGAGCTTCGGGGGCAGTCGGGGATGAAAAACTGTTTTTT.

The chain is built from TRBV20-1 and TRBJ2-3; 11 bases map to TRBD2. Germline trimming cut 3 bases from V and 2 bases from J; bases unmatched to any gene: 4. Germline lookup yields CDR1 DFQATT and CDR2 SNEGSKA (reference sequence). The CDR3 is made up of 15 amino acids. The CDR3: CSASVLAGDTDTQYF. CDR3 nucleotide sequence: TGCAGTGCTAGCGTACTAGCGGGGGACACAGATACGCAGTATTTT.

The V and J genes are TRBV6-4 and TRBJ1-6; D gene unclear. This CDR3 is 13 amino acids long. The germline gives CDR1 MRHNA, CDR2 SNTAGT. With 0 bases removed from V and 9 bases from J, the gap between germline ends came to 6 bases. The CDR3 sequence: CASSDSRGSPLHF. As DNA, the CDR3 is TGTGCCAGCAGTGACTCCCGAGGTTCACCCCTCCACTTT.

This rearrangement joins TRBV5-6 to TRBJ2-1; no firm D call. The V and J ends lost 4 bases and 7 bases respectively, with 18 bases between them. Germline loops: CDR1 SGHDT, CDR2 YYEEEE. This CDR3 comprises 15 residues. The CDR3 DNA follows: TGTGCCAGCAGCCGAATCCCTCTGAGGCTGAATGAGCAGTTCTTC. It translates to CASSRIPLRLNEQFF.

V gene TRBV15 combines with J gene TRBJ2-5; 7 bases are a match to TRBD1. Germline lookup yields CDR1 LNHNV and CDR2 YYDKDF (reference sequence). The J segment lost 5 bases and the V segment lost 4 bases, leaving 22 bases of the junction unmatched. CDR3 length: 19 residues. The CDR3 reads CATSTDTNFDREAWETQYF. CDR3 coding DNA: TGTGCCACCAGCACCGACACCAATTTTGACAGGGAAGCTTGGGAGACCCAGTACTTC.

In this sample, this clonotype turned up a few times. The V gene is TRBV6-6, the J gene TRBJ2-7; D gene unclear. The CDR3 has 13 amino acids. Looked up from germline, CDR1 is MNHNY and CDR2 is SVGAGI (reference sequence). Trimming took off 8 bases at V and 7 bases at J, with 18 bases between the two ends. The CDR3 sequence: CASLAWRANEQYF. For the CDR3, the DNA is TGTGCCAGCCTGGCATGGCGAGCCAATGAGCAGTACTTC.

The chain couples TRBV28 to TRBJ2-1; TRBD2 matches at 11 bases. Per the germline V gene, CDR1 is MDHEN and CDR2 is SYDVKM. The CDR3 runs 13 residues. The CDR3 loop is CETSGDNYNEQFF. CDR3 nucleotides: TGTGAGACTAGCGGGGACAACTACAATGAGCAGTTCTTC.

This chain connects TRBV20-1 to TRBJ1-6; possibly TRBD1 for D (5 bases). V gave up 2 bases and J gave up 0 bases, with 14 bases separating them. Germline V gene data show CDR1 as DFQATT and CDR2 as SNEGSKA (reference sequence). This CDR3 has 17 amino acids. The CDR3 region is CSARTGGRGSYNSPLHF. CDR3 nucleotides: TGCAGTGCTAGAACAGGCGGCAGAGGCTCCTATAATTCACCCCTCCACTTT.

The chain has TRBV6-2 or TRBV6-3 and TRBJ2-5, with D perhaps matching TRBD1 or TRBD2 (5 bases each). Germline assignment: CDR1 MNHEY and CDR2 SVGEGT. Trimming took 7 bases from V and 2 from J, leaving 17 bases between them. The CDR3 loop spans 15 amino acids. CDR3 region: CASTARGTVQETQYF. CDR3 DNA sequence: TGTGCCAGCACCGCCCGAGGGACGGTTCAAGAGACCCAGTACTTC.

The gene calls are TRBV6-1 and TRBJ2-5, with TRBD2 identical over 13 bases. This CDR3 is built from 19 residues. Germline V CDR1 and CDR2: MNHNS, SASEGT. The ends lost 5 bases at V and 2 bases at J; junction bases unmatched: 14. CDR3 in amino acids: CASSRQRGLAGRQQETQYF. Here the CDR3 DNA reads TGTGCCAGCAGTCGCCAAAGGGGACTAGCGGGGAGACAACAAGAGACCCAGTACTTC.

V usage is TRBV9 and J usage is TRBJ2-5, with D hard to call. In germline, CDR1 is SGDLS, CDR2 YYNGEE. The CDR3 is made up of 12 amino acids. The germline V and J ends were trimmed by 2 bases and 11 bases, with 13 bases remaining between them. The CDR3 spells CASSVSFAEQYF. The CDR3 nucleotides read TGTGCCAGCAGCGTCTCTTTCGCGGAGCAGTACTTC.

This clonotype was detected only a few times. The chain carries TRBV5-1 and TRBJ1-2; D is uncertain. Germline values: CDR1 SGHRS, CDR2 YFSETQ. Trimming took off 4 bases at V and 0 bases at J, with 22 bases between the two ends. The CDR3 sequence is 18 residues long. The CDR3 region has the DNA TGCGCCAGCAGCGATCCTTTGGGAAAACCGTTAGCTAACTATGGCTACACCTTC. Encoded protein: CASSDPLGKPLANYGYTF.

This clonotype came up once. V and J are TRBV20-1 and TRBJ2-5; TRBD1 might be the D (5 bases). The CDR3 consists of 14 residues. The V gene's germline CDR1 is DFQATT and CDR2 SNEGSKA (reference sequence). Trimming shortened V by 1 base and J by 2 bases, and 11 bases separated the two germline ends. The CDR3 DNA sequence: TGCAGTGCTAGAGTTCCAGGGCTTCAAGAGACCCAGTACTTC. It specifies CSARVPGLQETQYF.

V usage is TRBV29-1 and J usage is TRBJ2-5; no clear D. V gave up 4 bases and J gave up 11 bases, with 8 bases separating them. This CDR3 spans 9 amino acids. In germline, CDR1 is SQVTM, CDR2 ANQGSEA. CDR3 protein: CSVGNEQYF. The CDR3 region has the DNA TGCAGCGTTGGGAATGAGCAGTACTTC.

The V gene is TRBV2, the J gene TRBJ2-1; 11 bases map to TRBD1. This CDR3 has 16 residues. The V and J ends lost 4 bases and 7 bases, in that order; junction bases with no gene match: 9. From germline, CDR1 is SNHLY and CDR2 FYNNEI. CDR3 DNA sequence: TGTGCCAGCAGTGTCTCCGGGACAGGGGGATTAAATGAGCAGTTCTTC. Its translation: CASSVSGTGGLNEQFF.

The V and J genes are TRBV5-1 and TRBJ2-1, with D perhaps matching TRBD2 (6 bases). Germline CDR1 SGHRS, CDR2 YFSETQ. The CDR3 spans 16 residues. Trimming took off 4 bases at V and 4 bases at J, with 18 bases between the two ends. CDR3 coding DNA: TGCGCCAGCAGCCAGAGGGGACGAGCGGGTTACAATGAGCAGTTCTTC. Its protein product is CASSQRGRAGYNEQFF.

V usage is TRBV7-2 and J usage is TRBJ2-4, with D possibly TRBD2 on 5 matching bases. Germline CDR1 is SGHTA and CDR2 is FQGNSA. Trimming pared 3 bases from V and 5 bases from J, leaving 8 bases between. The CDR3 is 13 amino acids. CDR3 bases: TGTGCCAGCAGCTTCCGGGGAGAAAACATTCAGTACTTC. Encoded protein: CASSFRGENIQYF.

This clonotype has a handful of counts. V is TRBV20-1 and J is TRBJ2-3; D uncertain. Germline CDR1 reads DFQATT; CDR2 reads SNEGSKA (reference sequence). The CDR3 spans 13 residues. V gave up 5 bases and J gave up 3 bases, with 12 bases separating them. This chain's CDR3 is CSAVRPPTDTQYF. The DNA for the CDR3 is TGCAGTGCTGTCCGACCACCAACAGATACGCAGTATTTT.